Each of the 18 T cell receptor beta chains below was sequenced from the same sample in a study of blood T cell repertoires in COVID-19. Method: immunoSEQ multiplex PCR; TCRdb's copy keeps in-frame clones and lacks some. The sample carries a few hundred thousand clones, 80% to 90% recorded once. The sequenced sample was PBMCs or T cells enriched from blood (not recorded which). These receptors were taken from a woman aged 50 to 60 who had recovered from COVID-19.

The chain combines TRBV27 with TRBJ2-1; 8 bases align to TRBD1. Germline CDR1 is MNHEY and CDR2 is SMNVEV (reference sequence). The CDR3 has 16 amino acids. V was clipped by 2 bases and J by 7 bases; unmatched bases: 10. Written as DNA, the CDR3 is TGTGCCAGCAGTTTAACATCAGGGGGCGCTGATAATGAGCAGTTCTTC. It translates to CASSLTSGGADNEQFF.

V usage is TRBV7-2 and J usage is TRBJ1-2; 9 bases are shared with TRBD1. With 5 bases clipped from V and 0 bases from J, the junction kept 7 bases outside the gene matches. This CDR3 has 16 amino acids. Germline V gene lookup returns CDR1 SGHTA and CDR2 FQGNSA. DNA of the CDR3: TGTGCCAGCAGCCTGACAGGGGGGTTAGCTAACTATGGCTACACCTTC. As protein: CASSLTGGLANYGYTF.

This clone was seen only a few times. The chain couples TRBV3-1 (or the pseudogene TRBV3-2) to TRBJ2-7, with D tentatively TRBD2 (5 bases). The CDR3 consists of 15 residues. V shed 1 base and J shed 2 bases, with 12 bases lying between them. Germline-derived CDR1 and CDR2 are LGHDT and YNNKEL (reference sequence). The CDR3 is CASSQGSGSPYEQYF. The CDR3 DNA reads TGTGCCAGCAGCCAAGGATCTGGGAGTCCCTACGAGCAGTACTTC.

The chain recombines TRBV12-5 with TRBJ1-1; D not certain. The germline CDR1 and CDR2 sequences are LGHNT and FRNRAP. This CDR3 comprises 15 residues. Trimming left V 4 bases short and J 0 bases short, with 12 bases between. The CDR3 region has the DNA TGTGCTAGTGGTTCATCCATTGGGCTGAACACTGAAGCTTTCTTT. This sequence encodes CASGSSIGLNTEAFF. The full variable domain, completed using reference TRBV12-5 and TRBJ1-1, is DARVTQTPRHKVTEMGQEVTMRCQPILGHNTVFWYRQTMMQGLELLAYFRNRAPLDDSGMPKDRFSAEMPDATLATLKIQPSEPRDSAVYFCASGSSIGLNTEAFFGQGTRLTVV.

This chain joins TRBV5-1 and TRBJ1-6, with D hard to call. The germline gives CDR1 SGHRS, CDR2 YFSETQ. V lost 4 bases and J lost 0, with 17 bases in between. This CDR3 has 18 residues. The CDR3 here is CASSQESGVSSYNSPLHF. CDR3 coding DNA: TGCGCCAGCAGCCAGGAGAGCGGAGTAAGCTCCTATAATTCACCCCTCCACTTT.

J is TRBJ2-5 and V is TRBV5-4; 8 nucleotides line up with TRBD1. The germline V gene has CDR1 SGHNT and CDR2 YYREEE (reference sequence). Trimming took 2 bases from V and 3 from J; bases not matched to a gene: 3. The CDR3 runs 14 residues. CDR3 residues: CASSFSTGEETQYF. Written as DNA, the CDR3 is TGTGCCAGCAGCTTCTCGACAGGGGAAGAGACCCAGTACTTC.

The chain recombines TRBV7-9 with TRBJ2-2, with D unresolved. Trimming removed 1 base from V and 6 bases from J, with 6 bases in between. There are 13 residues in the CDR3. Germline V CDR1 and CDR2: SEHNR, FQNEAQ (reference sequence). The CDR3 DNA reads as TGTGCCAGCAGCTTAGTAGAGGCCGGGGAGCTGTTTTTT. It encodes CASSLVEAGELFF.

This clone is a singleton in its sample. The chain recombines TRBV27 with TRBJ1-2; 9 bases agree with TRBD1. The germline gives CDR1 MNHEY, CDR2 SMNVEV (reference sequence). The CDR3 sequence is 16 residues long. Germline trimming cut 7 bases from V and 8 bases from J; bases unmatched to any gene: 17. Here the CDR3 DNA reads TGTGCCAGCACCACCATATGGACAGGGGCGATGAACGGCTACACCTTC. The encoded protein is CASTTIWTGAMNGYTF.

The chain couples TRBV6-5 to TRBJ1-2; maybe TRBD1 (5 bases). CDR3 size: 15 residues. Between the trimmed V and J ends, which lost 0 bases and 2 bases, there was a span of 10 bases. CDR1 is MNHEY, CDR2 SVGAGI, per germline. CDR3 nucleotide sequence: TGTGCCAGCAGTTACTCGGGGGGAGCGAACTATGGCTACACCTTC. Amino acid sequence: CASSYSGGANYGYTF.

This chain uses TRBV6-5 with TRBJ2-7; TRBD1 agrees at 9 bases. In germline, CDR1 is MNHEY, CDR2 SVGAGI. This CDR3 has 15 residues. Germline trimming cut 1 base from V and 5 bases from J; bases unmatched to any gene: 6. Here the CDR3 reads CASSYYGTGRHEQYF. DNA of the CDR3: TGTGCCAGCAGTTACTATGGGACAGGGAGACACGAGCAGTACTTC.

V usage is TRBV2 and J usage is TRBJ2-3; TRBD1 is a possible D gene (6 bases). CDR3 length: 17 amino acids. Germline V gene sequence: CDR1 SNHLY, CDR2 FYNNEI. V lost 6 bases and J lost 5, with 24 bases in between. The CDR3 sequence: CASSRAIPRQGRDTQYF. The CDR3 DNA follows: TGTGCCAGCAGCCGCGCCATACCCAGGCAGGGGAGAGATACGCAGTATTTT.

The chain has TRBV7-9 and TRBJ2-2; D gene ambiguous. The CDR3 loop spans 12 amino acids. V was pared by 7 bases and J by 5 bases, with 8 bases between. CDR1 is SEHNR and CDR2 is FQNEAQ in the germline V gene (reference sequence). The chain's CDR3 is CASIVITGELFF. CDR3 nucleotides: TGTGCCAGCATAGTGATAACCGGGGAGCTGTTTTTT.

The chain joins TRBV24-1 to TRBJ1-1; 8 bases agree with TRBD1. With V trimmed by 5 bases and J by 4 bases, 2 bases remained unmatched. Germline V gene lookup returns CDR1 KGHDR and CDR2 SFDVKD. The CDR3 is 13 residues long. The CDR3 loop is CATSGTGRTEAFF. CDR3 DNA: TGTGCCACCAGTGGGACAGGGCGCACTGAAGCTTTCTTT.

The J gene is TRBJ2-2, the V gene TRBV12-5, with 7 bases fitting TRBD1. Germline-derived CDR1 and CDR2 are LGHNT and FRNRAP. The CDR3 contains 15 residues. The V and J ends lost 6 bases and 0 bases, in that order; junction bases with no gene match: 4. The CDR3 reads CASGMGQSNTGELFF. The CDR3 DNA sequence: TGTGCTAGTGGGATGGGACAGTCGAACACCGGGGAGCTGTTTTTT. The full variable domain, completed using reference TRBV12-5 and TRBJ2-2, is DARVTQTPRHKVTEMGQEVTMRCQPILGHNTVFWYRQTMMQGLELLAYFRNRAPLDDSGMPKDRFSAEMPDATLATLKIQPSEPRDSAVYFCASGMGQSNTGELFFGEGSRLTVL.

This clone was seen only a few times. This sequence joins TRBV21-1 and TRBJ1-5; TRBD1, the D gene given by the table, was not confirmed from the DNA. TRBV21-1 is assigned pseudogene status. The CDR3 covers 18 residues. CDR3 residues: CASRFNNRGPWGNQPQHF. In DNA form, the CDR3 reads TGTGCCAGCAGGTTCAATAACAGGGGCCCCTGGGGCAATCAGCCCCAGCATTTT.

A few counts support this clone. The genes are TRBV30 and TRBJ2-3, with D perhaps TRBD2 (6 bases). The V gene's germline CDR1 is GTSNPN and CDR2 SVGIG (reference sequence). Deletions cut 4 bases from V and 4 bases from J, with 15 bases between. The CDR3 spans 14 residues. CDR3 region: CAWTRSGSADTQYF. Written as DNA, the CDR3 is TGTGCCTGGACGAGGTCCGGGAGCGCAGATACGCAGTATTTT.

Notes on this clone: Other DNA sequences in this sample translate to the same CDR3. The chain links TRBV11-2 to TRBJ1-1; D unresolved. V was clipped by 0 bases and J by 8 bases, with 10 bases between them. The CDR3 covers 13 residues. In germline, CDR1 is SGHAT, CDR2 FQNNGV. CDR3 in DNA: TGTGCCAGCAGCTTAGATCGGAGAGGGGAAGCTTTCTTT. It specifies CASSLDRRGEAFF.

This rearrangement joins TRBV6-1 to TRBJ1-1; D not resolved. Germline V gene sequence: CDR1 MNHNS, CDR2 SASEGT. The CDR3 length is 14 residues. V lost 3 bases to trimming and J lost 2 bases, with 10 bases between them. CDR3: CASSEPGKNTEAFF. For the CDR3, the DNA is TGTGCCAGCAGTGAGCCCGGGAAAAACACTGAAGCTTTCTTT.